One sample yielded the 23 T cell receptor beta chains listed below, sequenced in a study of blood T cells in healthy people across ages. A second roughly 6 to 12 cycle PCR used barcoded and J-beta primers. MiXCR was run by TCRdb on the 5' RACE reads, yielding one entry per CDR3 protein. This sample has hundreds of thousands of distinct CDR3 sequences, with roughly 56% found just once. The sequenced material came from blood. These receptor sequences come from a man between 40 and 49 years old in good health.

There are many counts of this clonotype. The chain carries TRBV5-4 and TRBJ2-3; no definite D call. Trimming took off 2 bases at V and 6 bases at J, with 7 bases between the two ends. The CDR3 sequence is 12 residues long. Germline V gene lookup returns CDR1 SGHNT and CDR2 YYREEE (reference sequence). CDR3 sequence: CASSLTQDTQYF. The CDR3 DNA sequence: TGTGCCAGCAGCTTAACGCAGGATACGCAGTATTTT.

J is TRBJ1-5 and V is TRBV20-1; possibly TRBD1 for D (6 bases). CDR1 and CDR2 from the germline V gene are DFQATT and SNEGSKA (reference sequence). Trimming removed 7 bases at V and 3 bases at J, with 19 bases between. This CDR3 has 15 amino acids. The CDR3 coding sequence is TGCAGTGTTACTACGGGGGCGGGATTCAATCAGCCCCAGCATTTT. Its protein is CSVTTGAGFNQPQHF.

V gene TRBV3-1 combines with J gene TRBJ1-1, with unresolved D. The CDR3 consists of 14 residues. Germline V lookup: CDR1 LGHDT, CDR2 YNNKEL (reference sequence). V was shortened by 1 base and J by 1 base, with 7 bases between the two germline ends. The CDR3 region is CASSQAPGNTEAFF. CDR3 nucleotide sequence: TGTGCCAGCAGCCAAGCCCCAGGGAACACTGAAGCTTTCTTT.

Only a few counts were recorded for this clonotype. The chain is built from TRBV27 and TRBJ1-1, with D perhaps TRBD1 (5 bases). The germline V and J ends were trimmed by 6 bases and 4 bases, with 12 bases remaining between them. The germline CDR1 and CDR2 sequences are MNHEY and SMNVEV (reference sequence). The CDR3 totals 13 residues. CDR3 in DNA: TGTGCCAGCAGGGGTCAGGGTAGCACTGAAGCTTTCTTT. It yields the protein CASRGQGSTEAFF.

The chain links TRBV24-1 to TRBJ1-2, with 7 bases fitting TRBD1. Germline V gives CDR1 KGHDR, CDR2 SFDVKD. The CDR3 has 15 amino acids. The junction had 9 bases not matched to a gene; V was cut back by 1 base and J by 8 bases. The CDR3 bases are TGTGCCACCAGTGATTTCCCGACAGGGCCCAGCGGCTACACCTTC. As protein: CATSDFPTGPSGYTF.

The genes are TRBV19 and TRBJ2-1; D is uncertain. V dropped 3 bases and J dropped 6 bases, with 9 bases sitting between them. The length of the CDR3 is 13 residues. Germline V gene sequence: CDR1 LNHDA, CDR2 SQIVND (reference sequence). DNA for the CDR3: TGTGCCAGTAGTATGGGCGCGCGCAATGAGCAGTTCTTC. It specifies CASSMGARNEQFF.

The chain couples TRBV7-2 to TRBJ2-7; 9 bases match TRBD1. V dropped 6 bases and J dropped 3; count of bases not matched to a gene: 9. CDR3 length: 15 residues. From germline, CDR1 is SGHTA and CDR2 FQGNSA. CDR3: CASSFGTGLSYEQYF. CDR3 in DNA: TGTGCCAGCAGTTTCGGGACAGGGTTAAGCTACGAGCAGTACTTC.

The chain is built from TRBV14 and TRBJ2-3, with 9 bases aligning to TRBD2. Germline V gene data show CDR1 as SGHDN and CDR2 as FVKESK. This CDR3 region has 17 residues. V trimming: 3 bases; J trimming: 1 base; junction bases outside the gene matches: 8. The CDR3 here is CASSHRGGRAGTDTQYF. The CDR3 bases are TGTGCCAGCAGCCACCGCGGCGGGAGGGCCGGCACAGATACGCAGTATTTT.

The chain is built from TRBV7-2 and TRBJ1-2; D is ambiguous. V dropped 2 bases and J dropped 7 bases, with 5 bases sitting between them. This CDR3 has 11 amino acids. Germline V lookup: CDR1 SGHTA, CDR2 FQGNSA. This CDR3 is CASSLSGGYTF. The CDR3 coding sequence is TGTGCCAGCAGCTTATCCGGTGGCTACACCTTC.

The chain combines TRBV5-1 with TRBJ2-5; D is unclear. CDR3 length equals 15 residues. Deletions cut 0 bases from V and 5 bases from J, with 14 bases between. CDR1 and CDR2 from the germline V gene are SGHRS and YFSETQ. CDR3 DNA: TGCGCCAGCAGCTTGGTAGGCCAGGAGTTGGAGACCCAGTACTTC. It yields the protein CASSLVGQELETQYF.

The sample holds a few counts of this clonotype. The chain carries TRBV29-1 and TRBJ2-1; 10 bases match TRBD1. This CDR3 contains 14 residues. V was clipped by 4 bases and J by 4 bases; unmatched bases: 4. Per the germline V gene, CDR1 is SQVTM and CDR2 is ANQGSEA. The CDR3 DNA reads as TGCAGCGTTGGGGGGACAGGGGTGTACAATGAGCAGTTCTTC. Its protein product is CSVGGTGVYNEQFF.

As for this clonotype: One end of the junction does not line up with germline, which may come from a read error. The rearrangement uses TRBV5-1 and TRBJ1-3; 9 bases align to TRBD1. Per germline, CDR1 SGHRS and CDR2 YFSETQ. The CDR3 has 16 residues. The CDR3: CVSSLDGQGSGNTIYF. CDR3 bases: TGCGTCAGCAGCTTGGACGGACAGGGGTCTGGAAACACCATATATTTT.

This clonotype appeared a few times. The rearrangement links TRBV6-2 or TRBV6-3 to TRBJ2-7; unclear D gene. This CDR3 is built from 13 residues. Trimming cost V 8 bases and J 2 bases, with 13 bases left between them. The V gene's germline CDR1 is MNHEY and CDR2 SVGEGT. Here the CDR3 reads CASGIGRAYEQYF. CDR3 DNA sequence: TGTGCCAGCGGAATAGGTCGCGCCTACGAGCAGTACTTC.

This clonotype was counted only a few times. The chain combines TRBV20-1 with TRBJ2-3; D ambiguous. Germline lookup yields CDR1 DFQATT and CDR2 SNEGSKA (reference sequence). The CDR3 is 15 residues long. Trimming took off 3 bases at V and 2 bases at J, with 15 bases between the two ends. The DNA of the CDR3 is TGCAGTGCTAGTCTTGGAGTTGAGATCACAGATACGCAGTATTTT. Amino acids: CSASLGVEITDTQYF.

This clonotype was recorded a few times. CDR3 sequence: CSVAKTSGGPGDEQYF. For the CDR3, the DNA is TGCAGCGTTGCAAAGACTAGCGGGGGTCCAGGGGACGAGCAGTACTTC. The V call is TRBV29-1, the J call TRBJ2-7, with 12 bases matching TRBD2. The CDR3 has 16 amino acids. Germline CDR1 and CDR2: SQVTM and ANQGSEA. V lost 4 bases to trimming and J lost 5 bases; unmatched junction nucleotides: 12.

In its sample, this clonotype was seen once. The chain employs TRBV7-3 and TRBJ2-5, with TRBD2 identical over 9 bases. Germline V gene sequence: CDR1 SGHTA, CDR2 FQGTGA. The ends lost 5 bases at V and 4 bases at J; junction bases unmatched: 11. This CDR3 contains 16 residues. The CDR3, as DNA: TGTGCCAGCAGCCTACAATCGGGACTAGCAGGAGAGACCCAGTACTTC. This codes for CASSLQSGLAGETQYF.

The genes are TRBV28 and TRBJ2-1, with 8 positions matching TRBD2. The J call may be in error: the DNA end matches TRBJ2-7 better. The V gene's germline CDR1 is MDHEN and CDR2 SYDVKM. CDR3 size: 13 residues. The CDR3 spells CATSGGPFAEQYF. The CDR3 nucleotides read TGTGCCACTTCGGGGGGGCCCTTCGCCGAGCAGTACTTC.

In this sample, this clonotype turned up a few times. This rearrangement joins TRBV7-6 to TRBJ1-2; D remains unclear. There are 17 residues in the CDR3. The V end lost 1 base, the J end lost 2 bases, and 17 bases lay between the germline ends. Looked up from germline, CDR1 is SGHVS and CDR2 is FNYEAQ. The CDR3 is CASSLGAVTSKNYGYTF. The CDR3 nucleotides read TGTGCCAGCAGCTTAGGTGCAGTAACAAGTAAAAACTATGGCTACACCTTC. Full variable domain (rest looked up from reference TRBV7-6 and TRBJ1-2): GAGVSQSPRYKVTKRGQDVALRCDPISGHVSLYWYRQALGQGPEFLTYFNYEAQQDKSGLPNDRFSAERPEGSISTLTIQRTEQRDSAMYRCASSLGAVTSKNYGYTFGSGTRLTVV.

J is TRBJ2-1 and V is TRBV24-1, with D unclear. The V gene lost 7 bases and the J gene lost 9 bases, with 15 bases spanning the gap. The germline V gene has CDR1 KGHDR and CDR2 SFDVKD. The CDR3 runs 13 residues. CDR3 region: CATSGGRLGEQFF. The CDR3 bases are TGTGCCACCAGCGGCGGACGGCTTGGTGAGCAGTTCTTC.

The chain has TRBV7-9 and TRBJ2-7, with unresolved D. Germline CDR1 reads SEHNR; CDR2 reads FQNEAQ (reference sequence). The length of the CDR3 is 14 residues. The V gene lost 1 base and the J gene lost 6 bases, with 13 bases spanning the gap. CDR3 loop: CASSLGQISSEQYF. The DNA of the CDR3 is TGTGCCAGCAGCTTAGGGCAGATAAGCAGCGAGCAGTACTTC.

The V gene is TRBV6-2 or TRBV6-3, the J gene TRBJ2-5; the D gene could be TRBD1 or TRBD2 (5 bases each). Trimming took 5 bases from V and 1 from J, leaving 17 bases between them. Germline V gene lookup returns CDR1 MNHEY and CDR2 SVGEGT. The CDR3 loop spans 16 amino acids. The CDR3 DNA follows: TGTGCCAGCAGTCAGACGGGACGAGCGGTCCAAGAGACCCAGTACTTC. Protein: CASSQTGRAVQETQYF.

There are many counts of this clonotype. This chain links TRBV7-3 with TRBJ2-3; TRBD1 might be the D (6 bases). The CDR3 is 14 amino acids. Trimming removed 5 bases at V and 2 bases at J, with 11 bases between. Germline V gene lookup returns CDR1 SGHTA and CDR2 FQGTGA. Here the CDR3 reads CASSPGHSTDTQYF. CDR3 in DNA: TGTGCCAGCAGCCCGGGACACTCCACAGATACGCAGTATTTT.

CDR3 nucleotide sequence: TGTGCCAGCAGCCCACGAGGGGACTTAAACTATGGCTACACCTTC. Translated, it gives CASSPRGDLNYGYTF. The V call is TRBV7-2, the J call TRBJ1-2; tentative D call: TRBD1 (5 bases). The CDR3 spans 15 residues. The ends were cut back, 5 bases at V and 2 bases at J, with 15 bases in the middle. Germline CDR1 and CDR2: SGHTA and FQGNSA.